What follows are 32 T cell receptor beta chains derived from one specimen sequenced in a study of T-cell reconstitution after alpha-beta-depleted transplantation in children. Unique molecular identifiers were incorporated into the prepared TCRbeta library. TCRdb re-analysed the PCR reads in MiXCR, keeping a single row per CDR3 protein. The sample shows some 550,000 distinct CDR3 sequences, around 20% of them seen only once. Sequencing was performed on PBMCs from the stem cell graft donor, taken from the stem cell graft. The receptors were gathered from a human donor who donated a stem cell graft to a child with acute lymphoblastic leukemia.

The rearrangement links TRBV27 to TRBJ1-5; D possibly corresponds to TRBD1 (5 bases). Germline lookup yields CDR1 MNHEY and CDR2 SMNVEV (reference sequence). V shed 5 bases and J shed 7 bases, with 15 bases lying between them. CDR3 size: 14 residues. The CDR3 DNA reads as TGTGCCAGCAGTCCCGAGGGGAATGGACAGCCCCAGCATTTT. Protein sequence: CASSPEGNGQPQHF.

The table lists this clonotype with a few counts. This chain joins TRBV27 and TRBJ2-1, with TRBD2 matching 7 bases. The CDR3 has 14 amino acids. J gave up 7 bases and V 2 bases, and 5 bases lay outside the gene matches. Germline CDR1 and CDR2: MNHEY and SMNVEV (reference sequence). The CDR3 sequence: CASSLRGSKNEQFF. The CDR3 DNA is TGTGCCAGCAGTTTACGCGGGAGTAAGAATGAGCAGTTCTTC.

This clonotype has only a few counts. The CDR3 loop is CASSPPGYYGYTF. The CDR3 nucleotides read TGTGCCAGCAGTCCCCCGGGGTACTATGGCTACACCTTC. The rearrangement links TRBV12-3 or TRBV12-4 to TRBJ1-2; D is unresolved. Deletions cut 5 bases from V and 3 bases from J, with 10 bases between. This CDR3 has 13 residues.

The chain employs TRBV20-1 and TRBJ2-7; TRBD1 agrees at 7 bases. The junction had 10 bases not matched to a gene; V was cut back by 3 bases and J by 2 bases. The germline gives CDR1 DFQATT, CDR2 SNEGSKA (reference sequence). The CDR3 runs 15 residues. CDR3 sequence: CSASSVGTAAYEQYF. The CDR3 DNA follows: TGCAGTGCTAGTTCGGTAGGGACAGCGGCCTACGAGCAGTACTTC.

The V call is TRBV6-5, the J call TRBJ2-7; 8 nucleotides match TRBD2. CDR3 length equals 16 residues. The J segment lost 1 base and the V segment lost 0 bases, leaving 5 bases of the junction unmatched. Germline V lookup: CDR1 MNHEY, CDR2 SVGAGI. As DNA, the CDR3 is TGTGCCAGCAGTTACTCGAAGAGCGGGAGTTCCTACGAGCAGTACTTC. The encoded protein is CASSYSKSGSSYEQYF.

The chain has TRBV7-2 and TRBJ2-1; 7 bases agree with TRBD2. This CDR3 is 14 amino acids long. Trimming took 6 bases from V and 7 from J; bases not matched to a gene: 9. The germline gives CDR1 SGHTA, CDR2 FQGNSA. DNA for the CDR3: TGTGCCAGCAGATCCTTTCGGCGGGGGAATGAGCAGTTCTTC. Its translation: CASRSFRRGNEQFF.

V gene TRBV20-1 combines with J gene TRBJ2-6; tentatively, D is TRBD1 (6 bases). The CDR3 has 14 amino acids. The ends were cut back, 4 bases at V and 4 bases at J, with 11 bases in the middle. The germline V gene encodes CDR1 DFQATT and CDR2 SNEGSKA (reference sequence). CDR3: CSAKTGPGANVLTF. The DNA of the CDR3 is TGCAGTGCTAAGACAGGACCCGGGGCCAACGTCCTGACTTTC.

V usage is TRBV2 and J usage is TRBJ2-7, with TRBD2 matching over 11 bases. This CDR3 is built from 15 residues. The germline CDR1 and CDR2 sequences are SNHLY and FYNNEI. V trimming: 6 bases; J trimming: 6 bases; junction bases outside the gene matches: 10. The CDR3 here is CASRRALAGVAEQYF. In DNA, the CDR3 is TGTGCCAGCAGGAGAGCACTAGCGGGAGTGGCCGAGCAGTACTTC.

The rearrangement joins TRBV27 to TRBJ2-1, with D hard to call. Trimming stripped 5 bases from V and 3 bases from J, with 11 bases between. CDR1 is MNHEY and CDR2 is SMNVEV in the germline V gene (reference sequence). The CDR3 totals 14 residues. The CDR3 spells CASSPGGVYNEQFF. For the CDR3, the DNA is TGTGCCAGCAGTCCAGGCGGAGTCTACAATGAGCAGTTCTTC.

This clonotype was seen repeatedly, ten times or more. The V call is TRBV20-1, the J call TRBJ2-7, with TRBD2 identical over 10 bases. Per the germline V gene, CDR1 is DFQATT and CDR2 is SNEGSKA (reference sequence). Trimming at V came to 2 bases and at J to 5 bases, leaving 6 bases not matched to a gene. This CDR3 is 14 amino acids long. DNA of the CDR3: TGCAGTGCTAGAAGGAGCGGGAGGGCGAACGAGCAGTACTTC. It is translated as CSARRSGRANEQYF.

This clonotype was counted at least ten times. The gene calls are TRBV9 and TRBJ2-7; D is perhaps TRBD2 (7 bases). CDR3 size: 13 residues. The germline gives CDR1 SGDLS, CDR2 YYNGEE. V lost 4 bases, J lost 4 bases, and 12 bases lay in between. The CDR3 here is CASSSEGGYEQYF. CDR3 sequence (DNA): TGTGCCAGCAGCTCGGAGGGGGGGTACGAGCAGTACTTC. The whole variable domain, filled in from reference TRBV9 and TRBJ2-7, reads DSGVTQTPKHLITATGQRVTLRCSPRSGDLSVYWYQQSLDQGLQFLIQYYNGEERAKGNILERFSAQQFPDLHSELNLSSLELGDSALYFCASSSEGGYEQYFGPGTRLTVT.

The table lists this clonotype with a count of one. The rearrangement uses TRBV27 and TRBJ2-1; D might be TRBD1 or TRBD2, each matching 6 bases. CDR1 is MNHEY, CDR2 SMNVEV, per germline (reference sequence). This CDR3 has 19 residues. The V end was cut by 3 bases, the J end by 7 bases, with 28 bases between. CDR3 region: CASSFSWVATYRGENEQFF. CDR3 bases: TGTGCCAGCAGTTTCTCCTGGGTTGCGACATATAGGGGGGAAAATGAGCAGTTCTTC.

This rearrangement joins TRBV6-5 to TRBJ2-7, with D possibly TRBD2 on 6 matching bases. V was shortened by 7 bases and J by 3 bases, with 10 bases between the two germline ends. The CDR3 covers 12 residues. Germline CDR1 reads MNHEY; CDR2 reads SVGAGI. The CDR3: CASTGVLYEQYF. CDR3 nucleotide sequence: TGTGCCAGCACGGGGGTGCTCTACGAGCAGTACTTC.

This clonotype showed up many times. This chain uses TRBV12-3 or TRBV12-4 with TRBJ1-2; D ambiguous. V lost 3 bases and J 12 bases, leaving 17 bases between the germline ends. The CDR3 runs 13 residues. This CDR3 reads CASSLKVRAGDTF. The CDR3 region has the DNA TGTGCCAGCAGTTTGAAGGTCCGCGCTGGGGACACCTTC.

The chain employs TRBV25-1 and TRBJ2-7; D might be TRBD1 (5 bases). Germline values: CDR1 MGHDK, CDR2 SYGVNS. V lost 1 base and J 6 bases, leaving 13 bases between the germline ends. The CDR3 consists of 14 residues. As DNA, the CDR3 is TGTGCCAGCAGTGAATCCGAGGACATCTTCGAGCAGTACTTC. Encoded protein: CASSESEDIFEQYF.

The chain combines TRBV20-1 with TRBJ2-3; D unclear. The CDR3 has 14 residues. Between the trimmed V and J ends, which lost 0 bases and 1 base, there was a span of 8 bases. CDR1 is DFQATT and CDR2 is SNEGSKA in the germline V gene (reference sequence). This CDR3 reads CSAREQPRTDTQYF. In nucleotides, the CDR3 is TGCAGTGCTAGAGAACAGCCCCGCACAGATACGCAGTATTTT.

The chain combines TRBV29-1 with TRBJ1-6, with D uncertain. This CDR3 is built from 12 residues. Trimming pared 7 bases from V and 5 bases from J, leaving 9 bases between. Germline values: CDR1 SQVTM, CDR2 ANQGSEA. The CDR3 region has the DNA TGCAGCGCGGGCTTCCATAATTCACCCCTCCACTTT. This gives the protein CSAGFHNSPLHF.

There are a few counts of this clonotype. The chain uses TRBV27 and TRBJ1-3; no definite D call. V gave up 0 bases and J gave up 4 bases, with 16 bases separating them. Looked up from germline, CDR1 is MNHEY and CDR2 is SMNVEV (reference sequence). The CDR3 runs to 17 residues. DNA of the CDR3: TGTGCCAGCAGTTTATCGTCCCCGGCCTATCCGGGAAACACCATATATTTT. Its protein is CASSLSSPAYPGNTIYF.

In this sample, this clonotype turned up a few times. The chain has TRBV7-9 and TRBJ1-6; no clear D gene. Germline V gene sequence: CDR1 SEHNR, CDR2 FQNEAQ (reference sequence). V was trimmed by 4 bases and J by 6 bases, leaving 10 bases between them. The CDR3 runs to 14 residues. CDR3 nucleotides: TGTGCCAGCAGCTACCCGGGCCTTAATTCACCCCTCCACTTT. Its translation: CASSYPGLNSPLHF. The full variable domain, rest sourced from reference TRBV7-9 and TRBJ1-6, is DTGVSQNPRHKITKRGQNVTFRCDPISEHNRLYWYRQTLGQGPEFLTYFQNEAQLEKSRLLSDRFSAERPKGSFSTLEIQRTEQGDSAMYLCASSYPGLNSPLHFGNGTRLTVT.

The V gene is TRBV20-1, the J gene TRBJ1-1; D call uncertain. V shed 1 base and J shed 7 bases, with 13 bases lying between them. The CDR3 is 13 amino acids. Germline V gene sequence: CDR1 DFQATT, CDR2 SNEGSKA (reference sequence). CDR3 protein: CSARGPIYGEAFF. The CDR3 DNA reads TGCAGTGCTAGAGGGCCGATCTACGGTGAAGCTTTCTTT.

V is TRBV20-1 and J is TRBJ2-7; 7 positions match TRBD2. Germline V gene sequence: CDR1 DFQATT, CDR2 SNEGSKA (reference sequence). CDR3 length equals 13 residues. CDR3 sequence reads: CSQSWREPYEQYF. Here the CDR3 DNA reads TGCAGCCAGTCTTGGCGGGAGCCCTACGAGCAGTACTTC.

This clonotype was counted ten times or more. The chain is built from TRBV7-9 and TRBJ2-1; D may be TRBD2 (6 bases). Germline lookup yields CDR1 SEHNR and CDR2 FQNEAQ (reference sequence). CDR3 length: 14 amino acids. V was cut by 1 base and J by 7 bases, with 11 bases left in between. The CDR3 is CASSLVREWNEQFF. CDR3 in DNA: TGTGCCAGCAGCTTAGTACGGGAGTGGAATGAGCAGTTCTTC.

The chain joins TRBV12-3 or TRBV12-4 to TRBJ2-2, with 9 bases identical to TRBD2. The CDR3 spans 16 residues. Trimming at V came to 7 bases and at J to 0 bases, leaving 6 bases not matched to a gene. The CDR3: CASTSPSGANTGELFF. The CDR3 coding sequence is TGTGCCAGCACCTCCCCTAGCGGGGCGAACACCGGGGAGCTGTTTTTT.

In its sample, this clonotype was seen a few times. This chain joins TRBV5-1 and TRBJ2-3; TRBD2 matches at 11 bases. This CDR3 contains 15 residues. V lost 4 bases and J lost 4; bases outside the gene matches: 5. Germline V CDR1 and CDR2: SGHRS, YFSETQ. The CDR3 sequence is CASSVLAGVPDTQYF. CDR3 bases: TGCGCCAGCAGCGTACTAGCGGGAGTACCAGATACGCAGTATTTT.

The chain combines TRBV5-5 with TRBJ1-2; D not certain. V lost 4 bases and J lost 5, with 21 bases in between. This CDR3 has 16 amino acids. Germline-derived CDR1 and CDR2 are SGHKS and YYEKEE (reference sequence). The CDR3 nucleotides read TGTGCCAGCAGCCCGGACGTCGGCGGCGTCGGTTATGGCTACACCTTC. Its translation is CASSPDVGGVGYGYTF.

This clonotype turned up a few times. The chain has TRBV5-5 and TRBJ1-2; D is undetermined. Per the germline V gene, CDR1 is SGHKS and CDR2 is YYEKEE (reference sequence). Trimming cost V 0 bases and J 4 bases, with 10 bases left between them. CDR3 length: 14 amino acids. CDR3 coding DNA: TGTGCCAGCAGCTTGGGACGGATTTCCTATGGCTACACCTTC. It encodes CASSLGRISYGYTF.

For this clonotype: At one end the junction does not follow the germline gene, possibly because of a read error. The chain links TRBV5-4 to TRBJ2-1; 14 bases are shared with TRBD2. This CDR3 spans 13 amino acids. Germline values: CDR1 SGHNT, CDR2 YYREEE (reference sequence). The CDR3, as DNA: TGTGCCAGCAGCCTTGGGAGGGGACTAGCGGGGGAGTTC. This translates into CASSLGRGLAGEF.

The rearrangement uses TRBV28 and TRBJ2-1; D is unresolved. Germline CDR1 MDHEN, CDR2 SYDVKM. The CDR3 contains 14 residues. The V end lost 5 bases, the J end lost 7 bases, and 15 bases lay between the germline ends. DNA of the CDR3: TGTGCCAGCAGTCTTCTCCTGATTGGGAATGAGCAGTTCTTC. Translated: CASSLLLIGNEQFF.

The chain employs TRBV20-1 and TRBJ2-7, with TRBD1 identical over 7 bases. V was clipped by 6 bases and J by 3 bases; unmatched bases: 8. The CDR3 is 13 residues long. Per germline, CDR1 DFQATT and CDR2 SNEGSKA (reference sequence). The CDR3: CSATLDRDYEQYF. The CDR3 nucleotides read TGCAGTGCCACACTCGACAGGGACTACGAGCAGTACTTC.

The sample holds a few counts of this clonotype. V and J are TRBV7-9 and TRBJ2-1; 10 nucleotides match TRBD2. The trim removed 5 bases at V and 5 bases at J, leaving 9 bases unmatched. The CDR3 runs to 16 residues. CDR1 is SEHNR and CDR2 is FQNEAQ in the germline V gene (reference sequence). The CDR3 reads CASSAYRGTSDNEQFF. CDR3 DNA: TGTGCCAGCAGCGCCTACCGCGGGACTAGCGACAATGAGCAGTTCTTC.

This chain joins TRBV7-6 and TRBJ2-1; a possible D gene is TRBD2 (7 bases). Between the trimmed V and J ends, which lost 1 base and 7 bases, there was a span of 17 bases. The CDR3 length is 16 residues. Germline lookup yields CDR1 SGHVS and CDR2 FNYEAQ. For the CDR3, the DNA is TGTGCCAGCAGCTTAGGTGGGATAAGGGGGGGAAATGAGCAGTTCTTC. Protein: CASSLGGIRGGNEQFF.

Here the CDR3 DNA reads TGTGCCAGCAGCTTAGCCTGGATCCGGGAGACCCAGTACTTC. It yields the protein CASSLAWIRETQYF. The V call is TRBV7-9, the J call TRBJ2-5, with D hard to call. Germline V gives CDR1 SEHNR, CDR2 FQNEAQ (reference sequence). CDR3 size: 14 residues. V was clipped by 0 bases and J by 5 bases, with 10 bases between them.